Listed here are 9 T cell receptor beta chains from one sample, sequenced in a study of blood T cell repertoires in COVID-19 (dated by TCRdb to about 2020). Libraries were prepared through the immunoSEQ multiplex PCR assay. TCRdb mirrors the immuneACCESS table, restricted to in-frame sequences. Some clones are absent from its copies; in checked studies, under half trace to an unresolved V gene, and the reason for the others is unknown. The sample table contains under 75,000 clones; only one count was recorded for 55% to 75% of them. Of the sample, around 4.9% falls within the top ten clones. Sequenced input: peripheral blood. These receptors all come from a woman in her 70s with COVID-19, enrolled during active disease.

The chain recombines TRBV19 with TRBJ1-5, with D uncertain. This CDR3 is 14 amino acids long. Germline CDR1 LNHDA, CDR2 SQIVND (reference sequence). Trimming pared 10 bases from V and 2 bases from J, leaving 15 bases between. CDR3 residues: CATRSADGNQPQHF. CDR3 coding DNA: TGTGCCACCAGAAGCGCCGATGGCAATCAGCCCCAGCATTTT.

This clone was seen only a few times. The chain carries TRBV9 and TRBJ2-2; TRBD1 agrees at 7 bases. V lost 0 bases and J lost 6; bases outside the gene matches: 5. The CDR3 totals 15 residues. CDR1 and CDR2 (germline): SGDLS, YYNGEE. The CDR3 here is CASSVGGGRSGELFF. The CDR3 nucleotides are TGTGCCAGCAGCGTAGGAGGGGGCCGGTCCGGGGAGCTGTTTTTT.

The CDR3 coding sequence is TGTGCCAGCAGCTTACTGGGGGGAAGGGACAATGAGCAGTTCTTC. It is translated as CASSLLGGRDNEQFF. The rearrangement links TRBV11-2 to TRBJ2-1, with D perhaps TRBD2 (6 bases). The V gene lost 2 bases and the J gene lost 5 bases, with 13 bases spanning the gap. CDR3 length equals 15 residues. Per the germline V gene, CDR1 is SGHAT and CDR2 is FQNNGV.

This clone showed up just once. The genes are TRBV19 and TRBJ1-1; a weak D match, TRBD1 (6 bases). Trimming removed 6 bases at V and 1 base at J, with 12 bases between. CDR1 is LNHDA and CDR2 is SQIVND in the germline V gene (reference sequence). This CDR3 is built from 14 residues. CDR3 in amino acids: CASSPGTPNTEAFF. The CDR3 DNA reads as TGTGCCAGTAGCCCTGGGACACCGAACACTGAAGCTTTCTTT. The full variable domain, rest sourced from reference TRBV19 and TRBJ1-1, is DGGITQSPKYLFRKEGQNVTLSCEQNLNHDAMYWYRQDPGQGLRLIYYSQIVNDFQKGDIAEGYSVSREKKESFPLTVTSAQKNPTAFYLCASSPGTPNTEAFFGQGTRLTVV.

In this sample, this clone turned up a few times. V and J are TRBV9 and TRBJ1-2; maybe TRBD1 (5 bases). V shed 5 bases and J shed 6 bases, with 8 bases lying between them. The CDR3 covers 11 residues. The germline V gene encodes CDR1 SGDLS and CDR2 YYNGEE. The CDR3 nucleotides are TGTGCCAGCAGGGGGCCGCATGGCTACACCTTC. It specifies CASRGPHGYTF.

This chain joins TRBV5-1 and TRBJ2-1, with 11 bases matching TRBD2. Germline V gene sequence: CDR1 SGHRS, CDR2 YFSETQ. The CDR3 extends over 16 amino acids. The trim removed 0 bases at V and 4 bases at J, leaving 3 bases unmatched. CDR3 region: CASSLDLAGGYNEQFF. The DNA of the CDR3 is TGCGCCAGCAGCTTGGATCTAGCGGGGGGTTACAATGAGCAGTTCTTC.

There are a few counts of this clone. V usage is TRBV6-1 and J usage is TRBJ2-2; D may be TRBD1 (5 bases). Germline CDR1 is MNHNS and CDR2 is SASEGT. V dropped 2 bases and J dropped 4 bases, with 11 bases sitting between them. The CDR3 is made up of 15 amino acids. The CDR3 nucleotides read TGTGCCAGCAGTGAAAGGACATTATTCACCGGGGAGCTGTTTTTT. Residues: CASSERTLFTGELFF.

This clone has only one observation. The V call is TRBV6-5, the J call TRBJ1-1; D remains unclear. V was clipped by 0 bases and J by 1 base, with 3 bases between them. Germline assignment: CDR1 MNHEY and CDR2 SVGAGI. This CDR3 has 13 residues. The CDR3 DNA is TGTGCCAGCAGTTACTCGCGGAACACTGAAGCTTTCTTT. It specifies CASSYSRNTEAFF.

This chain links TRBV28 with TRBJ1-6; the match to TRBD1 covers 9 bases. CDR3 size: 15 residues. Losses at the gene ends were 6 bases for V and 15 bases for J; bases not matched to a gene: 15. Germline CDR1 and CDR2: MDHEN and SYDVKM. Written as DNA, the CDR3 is TGTGCCAGCAGCCCCCAAAGACCGGGACAGGGTTACCTCCACTTT. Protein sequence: CASSPQRPGQGYLHF.